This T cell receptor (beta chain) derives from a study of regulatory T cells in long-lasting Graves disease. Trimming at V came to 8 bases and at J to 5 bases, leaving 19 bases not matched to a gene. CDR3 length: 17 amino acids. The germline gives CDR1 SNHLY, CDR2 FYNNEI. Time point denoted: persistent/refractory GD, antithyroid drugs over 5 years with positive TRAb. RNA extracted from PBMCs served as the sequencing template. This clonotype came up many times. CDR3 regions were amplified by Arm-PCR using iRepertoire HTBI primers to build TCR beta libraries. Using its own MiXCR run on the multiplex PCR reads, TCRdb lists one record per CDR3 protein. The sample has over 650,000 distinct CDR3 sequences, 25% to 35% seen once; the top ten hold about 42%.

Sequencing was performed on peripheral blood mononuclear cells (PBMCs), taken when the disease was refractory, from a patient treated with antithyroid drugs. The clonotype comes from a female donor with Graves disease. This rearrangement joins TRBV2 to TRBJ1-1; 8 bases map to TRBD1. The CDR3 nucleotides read TGTGCCAGCCAAGGGAACAGGGGGTACATTAAGGGGACTGAAGCTTTCTTT. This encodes CASQGNRGYIKGTEAFF.